This paragraph reports one T cell receptor beta chain. The sample is drawn from a study of CD8 T cells in Susac syndrome. RNA totalling about 0.5 to 1 ug underwent reverse transcription with random hexamers. In TCRdb, the immunoSEQ multiplex PCR reads were re-called with MiXCR into one record per CDR3 protein. This table holds approximately 180,000 distinct CDR3 sequences, about 91% found once. The ends were cut back, 0 bases at V and 4 bases at J, with 13 bases in the middle. Germline V gene lookup returns CDR1 SGHTA and CDR2 FQGNSA. CDR3 length: 16 amino acids. TCR beta was sequenced from blood CD8+ and CD4+ T cells.

The rearrangement links TRBV7-2 to TRBJ1-5, with a tentative D call TRBD1 (6 bases). Sequenced sample: CD4+ T cells from PBMCs. The TCR was taken from a human donor with Susac syndrome. As DNA, the CDR3 is TGTGCCAGCAGCTTAGCAGGTGGGGGCGGTAATCAGCCCCAGCATTTT. This gives the protein CASSLAGGGGNQPQHF.